The 27 T cell receptor beta chains below all came from one sample that was sequenced in a study of cytomegalovirus exposure and HLA in healthy donors. This PCR relied on a set of 60 Vbeta primers and 13 Jbeta primers. TCRdb's table, derived via immunoSEQ multiplex PCR, lists solely in-frame clones and lacks some. The sample carries 84,000 or so clones, 62% recorded once. Sequencing input: PBMCs. The receptors shown here come from a woman aged 25 to 39 in good health and CMV-seropositive.

This chain links TRBV18 with TRBJ1-1; TRBD1 aligns across 7 bases. V shed 2 bases and J 5 bases; nucleotides not matched to a gene: 5. CDR1 is KGHSH, CDR2 LQKENI, per germline. The CDR3 is made up of 14 amino acids. The CDR3 coding sequence is TGTGCCAGCTCACCAGTAGGGGGCAAAACTGAAGCTTTCTTT. Translated: CASSPVGGKTEAFF.

This chain joins TRBV4-2 and TRBJ1-3, with D perhaps TRBD1 (5 bases). CDR3 size: 19 residues. Trimming left V 0 bases short and J 0 bases short, with 18 bases between. In germline, CDR1 is LGHNA, CDR2 YNFKEQ. CDR3 in DNA: TGTGCCAGCAGCCAAGACGTATCCGGGGGTTATATCTCTGGAAACACCATATATTTT. Its protein is CASSQDVSGGYISGNTIYF.

The chain links TRBV4-1 to TRBJ2-5, with TRBD2 matching 8 bases. The trim removed 4 bases at V and 5 bases at J, leaving 12 bases unmatched. Germline values: CDR1 MGHRA, CDR2 YSYEKL. This CDR3 comprises 16 residues. For the CDR3, the DNA is TGCGCCAGCAGCCGAGCATTACGCGGGGGGCGGGAGACCCAGTACTTC. Amino acids: CASSRALRGGRETQYF.

The rearrangement uses TRBV4-2 and TRBJ2-3, with 9 bases aligning to TRBD2. J was trimmed by 1 base and V by 3 bases; bases with no gene match: 5. Germline CDR1 reads LGHNA; CDR2 reads YNFKEQ. This CDR3 comprises 16 residues. The CDR3 here is CASSHGERGGTDTQYF. CDR3 DNA sequence: TGTGCCAGCAGCCATGGGGAGCGGGGGGGCACAGATACGCAGTATTTT.

This chain connects TRBV19 to TRBJ2-1; D gene unclear. The germline V gene has CDR1 LNHDA and CDR2 SQIVND (reference sequence). V lost 1 base to trimming and J lost 4 bases, with 8 bases between them. The CDR3 length is 14 residues. CDR3 amino acids: CASSIARSYNEQFF. Here the CDR3 DNA reads TGTGCCAGTAGTATAGCCCGCAGTTACAATGAGCAGTTCTTC. Looking up the rest from reference TRBV19 and TRBJ2-1 gives the full variable domain: DGGITQSPKYLFRKEGQNVTLSCEQNLNHDAMYWYRQDPGQGLRLIYYSQIVNDFQKGDIAEGYSVSREKKESFPLTVTSAQKNPTAFYLCASSIARSYNEQFFGPGTRLTVL.

With regard to this clone: At one of its ends the junction is not consistent with the germline gene, which may arise from a read error. The CDR3 DNA is TGCGCCAGCAGCAGGGGGTTTTTAAACGACTATGGCTACGCCTTC. This codes for CASSRGFLNDYGYAF. The genes are TRBV5-1 and TRBJ1-2; a weak D match, TRBD1 (6 bases). The germline gives CDR1 SGHRS, CDR2 YFSETQ. CDR3 size: 15 residues.

The chain couples TRBV28 to TRBJ2-7, with 10 nucleotides matching TRBD1. J was trimmed by 5 bases and V by 5 bases; bases with no gene match: 9. Looked up from germline, CDR1 is MDHEN and CDR2 is SYDVKM. This CDR3 has 15 residues. The CDR3, as DNA: TGTGCCAGCAGTCCGCTCGACAGGGGGCTGGACGAGCAGTACTTC. This gives the protein CASSPLDRGLDEQYF. The full variable domain, its missing parts supplied by reference TRBV28 and TRBJ2-7, is DVKVTQSSRYLVKRTGEKVFLECVQDMDHENMFWYRQDPGLGLRLIYFSYDVKMKEKGDIPEGYSVSREKKERFSLILESASTNQTSMYLCASSPLDRGLDEQYFGPGTRLTVT.

The V gene is TRBV25-1, the J gene TRBJ2-2, with 10 bases matching TRBD1. From germline, CDR1 is MGHDK and CDR2 SYGVNS. V was clipped by 2 bases and J by 8 bases; unmatched bases: 8. The length of the CDR3 is 16 residues. The CDR3 is CASSERQGAPSGELFF. In DNA form, the CDR3 reads TGTGCCAGCAGTGAACGACAGGGGGCGCCTTCGGGGGAGCTGTTTTTT.

A few counts support this clone. The gene calls are TRBV4-2 and TRBJ2-7; TRBD2 matches 7 bases. This CDR3 spans 14 amino acids. CDR1 LGHNA and CDR2 YNFKEQ come from the germline V gene. V lost 1 base to trimming and J lost 2 bases; unmatched junction nucleotides: 2. The CDR3 protein is CASSQGAGAYEQYF. CDR3 DNA sequence: TGTGCCAGCAGCCAAGGGGCGGGGGCCTACGAGCAGTACTTC.

The gene calls are TRBV6-1 and TRBJ2-5, with D maybe TRBD2 (7 bases). CDR3 length: 15 amino acids. Trimming took 4 bases from V and 3 from J, leaving 15 bases between them. CDR1 MNHNS and CDR2 SASEGT come from the germline V gene. The CDR3 DNA reads as TGTGCCAGCAGTGGGTGGCGGGGGCCCGAAGAGACCCAGTACTTC. It codes for CASSGWRGPEETQYF.

The J gene is TRBJ2-2, the V gene TRBV7-3; perhaps TRBD2 as D (6 bases). This CDR3 is 15 amino acids long. Germline-derived CDR1 and CDR2 are SGHTA and FQGTGA. With 5 bases removed from V and 5 bases from J, the gap between germline ends came to 15 bases. The CDR3 nucleotides are TGTGCCAGCAGCCCCGGCGGGGTAGAGACCGGGGAGCTGTTTTTT. This gives the protein CASSPGGVETGELFF.

The chain links TRBV30 to TRBJ2-7; possibly TRBD1 for D (6 bases). The germline CDR1 and CDR2 sequences are GTSNPN and SVGIG (reference sequence). This CDR3 region has 12 residues. V shed 2 bases and J shed 2 bases, with 7 bases lying between them. The CDR3 DNA follows: TGTGCCTGGAGTAGGGGGACCTACGAGCAGTACTTC. This encodes CAWSRGTYEQYF.

The chain uses TRBV5-8 and TRBJ1-1, with D maybe TRBD1 (6 bases). Germline CDR1 reads SGHTS; CDR2 reads YDEGEE. The CDR3 runs to 14 residues. Between the trimmed V and J ends, which lost 0 bases and 6 bases, there was a span of 12 bases. The CDR3 sequence is CASSLDLQGAEAFF. Written as DNA, the CDR3 is TGTGCCAGCAGCTTGGATTTACAGGGCGCTGAAGCTTTCTTT.

This clone was recorded a few times. The rearrangement links TRBV30 to TRBJ1-2, with D perhaps matching TRBD1 (6 bases). The CDR3 sequence is 14 residues long. Germline V gene sequence: CDR1 GTSNPN, CDR2 SVGIG (reference sequence). With 0 bases removed from V and 4 bases from J, the gap between germline ends came to 12 bases. CDR3 nucleotide sequence: TGTGCCTGGAGTGTACGGGGGGCGGGCTATGGCTACACCTTC. Residues: CAWSVRGAGYGYTF.

This chain links TRBV7-2 with TRBJ2-5; 9 bases map to TRBD2. Germline-derived CDR1 and CDR2 are SGHTA and FQGNSA. This CDR3 comprises 15 residues. The V and J ends lost 6 bases and 1 base, in that order; junction bases with no gene match: 6. The CDR3 sequence is CASRDSGGTQETQYF. The CDR3 DNA follows: TGTGCCAGCAGGGATAGCGGGGGAACCCAAGAGACCCAGTACTTC.

The V gene is TRBV27, the J gene TRBJ1-6, with D maybe TRBD1 (5 bases). V was pared by 5 bases and J by 0 bases, with 14 bases between. CDR1 and CDR2 from the germline V gene are MNHEY and SMNVEV (reference sequence). The CDR3 spans 17 residues. In nucleotides, the CDR3 is TGTGCCAGCAGTGCCACTGCGGGGCTCTCCTATAATTCACCCCTCCACTTT. It codes for CASSATAGLSYNSPLHF.

This chain links TRBV12-5 with TRBJ2-3; D may be TRBD2 (7 bases). Germline assignment: CDR1 LGHNT and CDR2 FRNRAP. The CDR3 consists of 17 residues. V lost 3 bases to trimming and J lost 7 bases, with 23 bases between them. DNA for the CDR3: TGTGCTAGTGGTTTCCGACCCCTTGAGGGGGGGCCGTATACGCAGTATTTT. As protein: CASGFRPLEGGPYTQYF.

This clone was seen a few times. The V gene is TRBV27, the J gene TRBJ2-5, with D maybe TRBD1 (6 bases). Germline V gives CDR1 MNHEY, CDR2 SMNVEV (reference sequence). CDR3 length: 16 amino acids. The V end lost 6 bases, the J end lost 1 base, and 18 bases lay between the germline ends. The CDR3 sequence: CASSPRGTIFQETQYF. CDR3 sequence (DNA): TGTGCCAGCAGCCCACGTGGGACAATCTTCCAAGAGACCCAGTACTTC.

V gene TRBV7-9 combines with J gene TRBJ2-2; maybe TRBD1 (6 bases). Per the germline V gene, CDR1 is SEHNR and CDR2 is FQNEAQ (reference sequence). There are 14 residues in the CDR3. With 5 bases removed from V and 5 bases from J, the gap between germline ends came to 12 bases. CDR3 nucleotide sequence: TGTGCCAGCAGCCCGGACAGACCAACCGGGGAGCTGTTTTTT. Residues: CASSPDRPTGELFF.

This clone was found once. The chain uses TRBV11-2 and TRBJ1-1; 7 bases map to TRBD1. Unmatched junction bases numbered 16, after V lost 8 bases and J lost 10 bases. From germline, CDR1 is SGHAT and CDR2 FQNNGV. The length of the CDR3 is 14 residues. CDR3 in DNA: TGTGCCAGCCGCCTCGCACAGGGGATCCTCACAGCTTTCTTT. Translated, it gives CASRLAQGILTAFF.

The chain joins TRBV7-2 to TRBJ1-5; TRBD1 matches 7 bases. There are 15 residues in the CDR3. The J segment lost 5 bases and the V segment lost 1 base, leaving 5 bases of the junction unmatched. Germline V CDR1 and CDR2: SGHTA, FQGNSA. The CDR3 is CASSLGGQAYQPQHF. The CDR3 DNA sequence: TGTGCCAGCAGCTTAGGAGGACAGGCTTATCAGCCCCAGCATTTT.

The chain combines TRBV4-2 with TRBJ2-1; a possible D gene is TRBD2 (6 bases). V shed 1 base and J shed 6 bases, with 13 bases lying between them. Germline V lookup: CDR1 LGHNA, CDR2 YNFKEQ. The CDR3 runs 15 residues. CDR3 protein: CASSQGGLARNEQFF. DNA of the CDR3: TGTGCCAGCAGCCAAGGAGGGCTAGCGCGCAATGAGCAGTTCTTC.

This clone has more than one count but fewer than ten. This CDR3 is CASTALGQANTEAFF. The DNA of the CDR3 is TGTGCCAGCACCGCCCTGGGGCAGGCGAACACTGAAGCTTTCTTT. The rearrangement links TRBV2 to TRBJ1-1; tentatively, D is TRBD1 (5 bases). Germline CDR1 and CDR2: SNHLY and FYNNEI. The ends were cut back, 7 bases at V and 1 base at J, with 16 bases in the middle. The CDR3 loop spans 15 amino acids.

V gene TRBV6-1 combines with J gene TRBJ2-7, with D maybe TRBD2 (6 bases). Germline V gene data show CDR1 as MNHNS and CDR2 as SASEGT. CDR3 length: 14 residues. Trimming pared 2 bases from V and 3 bases from J, leaving 11 bases between. The CDR3 DNA reads as TGTGCCAGCAGTGAACTTGGGGGGATCTACGAGCAGTACTTC. Encoded protein: CASSELGGIYEQYF.

The chain recombines TRBV4-2 with TRBJ1-6; no definite D call. Germline V gene data show CDR1 as LGHNA and CDR2 as YNFKEQ. This CDR3 is built from 14 residues. Trimming took 0 bases from V and 6 from J, leaving 6 bases between them. Here the CDR3 reads CASSQDPSNSPLHF. The CDR3 region has the DNA TGTGCCAGCAGCCAAGATCCTAGTAATTCACCCCTCCACTTT.

This clone was counted once. The chain combines TRBV5-1 with TRBJ2-2; 12 bases align to TRBD2. Trimming took 0 bases from V and 5 from J; bases not matched to a gene: 5. This CDR3 region has 17 residues. CDR1 is SGHRS and CDR2 is YFSETQ in the germline V gene. The DNA for the CDR3 is TGCGCCAGCAGCTTGGCTCCGGGACTAGCGGGTACCGGGGAGCTGTTTTTT. Translated: CASSLAPGLAGTGELFF.

This clone was counted a few times. This chain links TRBV27 with TRBJ2-7; weak D call: TRBD1 (5 bases). The germline CDR1 and CDR2 sequences are MNHEY and SMNVEV (reference sequence). The ends were cut back, 3 bases at V and 5 bases at J, with 14 bases in the middle. CDR3 length: 14 amino acids. This chain's CDR3 is CASSLSRAQDEQYF. DNA for the CDR3: TGTGCCAGCAGTTTGTCCAGGGCTCAGGACGAGCAGTACTTC.